Listed here is a single T cell receptor beta chain. The antigen is not known. This record comes from a study of shared clonotypes between healthy human individuals. Study-wide results and limits: Even with large depth, rarefaction showed that sorted-subset sequencing was incomplete.

Repertoires were generated with immunoSEQ multiplex PCR, while TCRdb's copy carries only in-frame clones and drops some. This sample has roughly 2.2 million clones, with around 90% found just once. Germline loops: CDR1 LGHNT, CDR2 FRNRAP. The CDR3 extends over 13 amino acids. With 7 bases removed from V and 1 base from J, the gap between germline ends came to 10 bases. This TCR was recovered from a man aged 18 to 35 in good health. Some clones in this sample may be carry-over from other donors' samples. Sequenced input: naive CD4+ T cells from PBMCs. Subset denoted: CD45RA+ positively selected. The chain recombines TRBV12-5 with TRBJ1-1, with D tentatively TRBD1 (5 bases). CDR3 residues: CASAPQANTEAFF. CDR3 nucleotides: TGTGCTAGTGCCCCACAGGCGAACACTGAAGCTTTCTTT.